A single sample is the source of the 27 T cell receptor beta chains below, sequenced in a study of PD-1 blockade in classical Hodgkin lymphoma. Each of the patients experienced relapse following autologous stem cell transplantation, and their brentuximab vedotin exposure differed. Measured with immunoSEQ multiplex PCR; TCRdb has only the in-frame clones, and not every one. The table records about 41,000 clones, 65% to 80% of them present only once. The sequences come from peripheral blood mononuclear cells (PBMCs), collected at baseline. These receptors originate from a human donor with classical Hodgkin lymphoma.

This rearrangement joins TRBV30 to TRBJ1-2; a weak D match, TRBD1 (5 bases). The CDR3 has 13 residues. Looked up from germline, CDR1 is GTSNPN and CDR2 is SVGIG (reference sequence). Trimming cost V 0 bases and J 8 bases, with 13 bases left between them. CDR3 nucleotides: TGTGCCTGGAGTGTCCAGGGACGGGGCGGCTACACCTTC. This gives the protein CAWSVQGRGGYTF.

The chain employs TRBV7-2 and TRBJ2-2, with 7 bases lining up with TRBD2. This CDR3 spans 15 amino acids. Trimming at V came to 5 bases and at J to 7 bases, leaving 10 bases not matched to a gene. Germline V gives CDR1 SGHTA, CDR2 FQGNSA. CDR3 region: CASSLRTSFDGELFF. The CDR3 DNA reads TGTGCCAGCAGCCTCCGGACTAGTTTCGACGGGGAGCTGTTTTTT.

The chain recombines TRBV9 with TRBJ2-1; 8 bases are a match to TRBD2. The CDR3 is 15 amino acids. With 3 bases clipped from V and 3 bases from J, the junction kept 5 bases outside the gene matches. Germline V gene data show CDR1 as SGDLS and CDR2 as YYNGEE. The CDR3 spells CASSADGGVYNEQFF. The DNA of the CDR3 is TGTGCCAGCAGCGCCGACGGGGGGGTCTACAATGAGCAGTTCTTC.

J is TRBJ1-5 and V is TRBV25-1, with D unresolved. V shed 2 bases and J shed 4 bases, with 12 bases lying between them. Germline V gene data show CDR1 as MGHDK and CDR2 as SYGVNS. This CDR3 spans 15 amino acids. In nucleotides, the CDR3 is TGTGCCAGCAGTGAAGGTGGTGTGGCAAATCAGCCCCAGCATTTT. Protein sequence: CASSEGGVANQPQHF.

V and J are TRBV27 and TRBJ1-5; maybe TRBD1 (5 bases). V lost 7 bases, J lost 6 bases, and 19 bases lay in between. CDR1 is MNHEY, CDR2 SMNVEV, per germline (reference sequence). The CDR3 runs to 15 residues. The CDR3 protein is CASTPSPGGPQPQHF. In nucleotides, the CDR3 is TGTGCCAGCACCCCGTCCCCGGGGGGTCCTCAGCCCCAGCATTTT.

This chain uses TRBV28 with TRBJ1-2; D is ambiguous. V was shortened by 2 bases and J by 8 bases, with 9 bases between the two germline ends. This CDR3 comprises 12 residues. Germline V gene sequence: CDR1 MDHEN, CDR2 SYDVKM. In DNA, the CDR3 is TGTGCCAGCAGTTTACAACTCGAGGGCTACACCTTC. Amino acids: CASSLQLEGYTF.

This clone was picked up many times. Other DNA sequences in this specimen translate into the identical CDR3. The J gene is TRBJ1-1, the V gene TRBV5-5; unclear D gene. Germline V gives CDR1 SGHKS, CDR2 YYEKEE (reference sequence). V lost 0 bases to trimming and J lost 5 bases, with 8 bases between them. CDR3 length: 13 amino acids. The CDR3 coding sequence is TGTGCCAGCAGCTTGGGGCCGGGGACTGAAGCTTTCTTT. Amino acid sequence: CASSLGPGTEAFF.

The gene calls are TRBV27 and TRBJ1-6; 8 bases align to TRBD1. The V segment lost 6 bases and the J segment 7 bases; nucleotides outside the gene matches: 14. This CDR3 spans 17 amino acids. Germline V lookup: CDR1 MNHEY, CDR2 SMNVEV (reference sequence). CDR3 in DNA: TGTGCCAGCAGGGCCGGCACGACAGGGGAAGGGAATTCACCCCTCCACTTT. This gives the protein CASRAGTTGEGNSPLHF.

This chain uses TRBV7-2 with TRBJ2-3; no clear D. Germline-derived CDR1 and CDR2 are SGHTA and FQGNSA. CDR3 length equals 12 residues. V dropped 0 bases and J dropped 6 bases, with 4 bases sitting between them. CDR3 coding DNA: TGTGCCAGCAGCTTAGCGCTTGATACGCAGTATTTT. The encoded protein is CASSLALDTQYF.

The CDR3 coding sequence is TGTGCCAGCAGCTTGGCGGGACAGGACGTATATGGCTACACCTTC. It yields the protein CASSLAGQDVYGYTF. The J gene is TRBJ1-2, the V gene TRBV7-9; TRBD1 matches 8 bases. Germline trimming cut 3 bases from V and 5 bases from J; bases unmatched to any gene: 8. The CDR3 totals 15 residues. The germline V gene encodes CDR1 SEHNR and CDR2 FQNEAQ (reference sequence).

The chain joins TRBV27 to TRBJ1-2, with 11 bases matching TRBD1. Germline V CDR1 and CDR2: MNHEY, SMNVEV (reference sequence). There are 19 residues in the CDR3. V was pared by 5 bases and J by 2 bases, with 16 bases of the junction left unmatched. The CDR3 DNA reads TGTGCCAGCAGTCACGTTCCGGGACAGGGGGGCCCTCCCAACTATGGCTACACCTTC. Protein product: CASSHVPGQGGPPNYGYTF.

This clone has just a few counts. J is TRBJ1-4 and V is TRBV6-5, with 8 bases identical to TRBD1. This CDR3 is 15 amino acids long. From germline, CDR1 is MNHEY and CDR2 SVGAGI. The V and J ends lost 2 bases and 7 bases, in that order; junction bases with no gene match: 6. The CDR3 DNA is TGTGCCAGCAGTTACACTCAGGGGGCTGGTGAAAAACTGTTTTTT. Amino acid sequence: CASSYTQGAGEKLFF.

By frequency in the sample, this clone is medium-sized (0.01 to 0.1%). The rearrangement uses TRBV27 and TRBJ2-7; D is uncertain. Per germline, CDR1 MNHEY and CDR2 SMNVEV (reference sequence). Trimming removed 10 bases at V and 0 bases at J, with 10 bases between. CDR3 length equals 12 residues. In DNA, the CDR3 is TGTGCCACCTTCCAAAGCTCCTACGAGCAGTACTTC. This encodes CATFQSSYEQYF.

This CDR3 reads CASRVDKNTGELFF. In DNA, the CDR3 is TGCGCCAGCAGGGTAGATAAGAACACCGGGGAGCTGTTTTTT. The chain couples TRBV10-1 to TRBJ2-2, with D unclear. Trimming removed 6 bases from V and 1 base from J, with 9 bases in between. This CDR3 is 14 amino acids long. Per germline, CDR1 WNHNN and CDR2 SYGVQD (reference sequence).

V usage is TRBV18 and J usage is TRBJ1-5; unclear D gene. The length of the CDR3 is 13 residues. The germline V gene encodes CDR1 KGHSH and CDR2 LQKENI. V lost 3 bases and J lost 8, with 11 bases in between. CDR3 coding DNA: TGTGCCAGCTCACCGGGGTGGGAGGAGCCCCAGCATTTT. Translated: CASSPGWEEPQHF.

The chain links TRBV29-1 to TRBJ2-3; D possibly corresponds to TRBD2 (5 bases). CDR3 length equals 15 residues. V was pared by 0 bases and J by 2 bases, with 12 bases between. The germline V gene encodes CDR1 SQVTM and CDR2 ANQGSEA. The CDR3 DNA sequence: TGCAGCGTTGAAGAGCTCAGAGGGCCCACAGATACGCAGTATTTT. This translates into CSVEELRGPTDTQYF.

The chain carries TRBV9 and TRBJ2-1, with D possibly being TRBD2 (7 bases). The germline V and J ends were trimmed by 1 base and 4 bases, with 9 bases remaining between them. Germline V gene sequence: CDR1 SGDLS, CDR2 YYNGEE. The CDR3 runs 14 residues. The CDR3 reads CASSVRGGYNEQFF. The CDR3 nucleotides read TGTGCCAGCAGCGTAAGGGGGGGTTACAATGAGCAGTTCTTC.

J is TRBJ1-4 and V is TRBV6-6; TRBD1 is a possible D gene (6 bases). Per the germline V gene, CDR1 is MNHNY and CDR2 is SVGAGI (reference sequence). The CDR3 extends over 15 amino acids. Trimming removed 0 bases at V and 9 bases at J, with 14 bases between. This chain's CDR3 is CASSYSTGAKQKLFF. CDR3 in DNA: TGTGCCAGCAGTTACTCGACGGGGGCTAAACAAAAACTGTTTTTT.

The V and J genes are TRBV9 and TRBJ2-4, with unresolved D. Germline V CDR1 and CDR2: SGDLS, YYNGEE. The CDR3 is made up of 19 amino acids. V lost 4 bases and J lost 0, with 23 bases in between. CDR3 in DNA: TGTGCCAGCAGCCCGAGACGACCCCCGGTGATACTAGCCAAAAACATTCAGTACTTC. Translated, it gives CASSPRRPPVILAKNIQYF.

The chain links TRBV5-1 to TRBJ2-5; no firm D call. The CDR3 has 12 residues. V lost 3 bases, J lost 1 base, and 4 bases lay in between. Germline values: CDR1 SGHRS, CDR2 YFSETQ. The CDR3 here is CASSSPQETQYF. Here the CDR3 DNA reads TGCGCCAGCAGCTCCCCCCAAGAGACCCAGTACTTC. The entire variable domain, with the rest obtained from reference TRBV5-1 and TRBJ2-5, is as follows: KAGVTQTPRYLIKTRGQQVTLSCSPISGHRSVSWYQQTPGQGLQFLFEYFSETQRNKGNFPGRFSGRQFSNSRSEMNVSTLELGDSALYLCASSSPQETQYFGPGTRLLVL.

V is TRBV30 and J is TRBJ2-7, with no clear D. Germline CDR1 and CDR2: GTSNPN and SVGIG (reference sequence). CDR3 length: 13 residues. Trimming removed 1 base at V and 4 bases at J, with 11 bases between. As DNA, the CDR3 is TGTGCCTGGAGTGGTATTGACCTATACGAGCAGTACTTC. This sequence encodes CAWSGIDLYEQYF.

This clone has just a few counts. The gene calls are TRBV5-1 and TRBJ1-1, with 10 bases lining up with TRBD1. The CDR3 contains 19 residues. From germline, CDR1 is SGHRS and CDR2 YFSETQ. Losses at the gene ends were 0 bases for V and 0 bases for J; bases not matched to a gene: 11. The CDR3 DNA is TGCGCCAGCAGCTTGGTCCGGGACAGGGGACAGATGGTGAACACTGAAGCTTTCTTT. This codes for CASSLVRDRGQMVNTEAFF.

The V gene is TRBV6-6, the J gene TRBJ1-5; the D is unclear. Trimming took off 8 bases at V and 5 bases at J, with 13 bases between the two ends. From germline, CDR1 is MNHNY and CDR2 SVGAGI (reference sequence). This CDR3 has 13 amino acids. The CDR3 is CASLRSLYQPQHF. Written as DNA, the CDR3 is TGTGCCAGCCTTCGCAGTCTTTATCAGCCCCAGCATTTT.

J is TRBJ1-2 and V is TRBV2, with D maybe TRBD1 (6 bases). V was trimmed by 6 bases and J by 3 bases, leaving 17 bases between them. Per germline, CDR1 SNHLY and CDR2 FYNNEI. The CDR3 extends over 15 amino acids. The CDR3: CASSSRPTGDYGYTF. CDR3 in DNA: TGTGCCAGCAGCTCGAGACCGACAGGTGACTATGGCTACACCTTC.

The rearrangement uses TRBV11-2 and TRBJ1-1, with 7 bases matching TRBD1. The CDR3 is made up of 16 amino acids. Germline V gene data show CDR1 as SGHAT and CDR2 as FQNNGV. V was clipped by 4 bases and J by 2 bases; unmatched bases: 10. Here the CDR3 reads CASSSGVGTANTEAFF. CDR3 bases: TGTGCCAGCAGCTCCGGGGTCGGGACAGCAAACACTGAAGCTTTCTTT.

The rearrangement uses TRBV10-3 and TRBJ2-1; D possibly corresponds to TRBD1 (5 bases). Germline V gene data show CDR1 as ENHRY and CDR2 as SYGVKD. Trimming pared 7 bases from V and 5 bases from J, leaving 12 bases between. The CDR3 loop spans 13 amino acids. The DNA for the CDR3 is TGTGCCATCACCCAGGACAACAACAATGAGCAGTTCTTC. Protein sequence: CAITQDNNNEQFF.

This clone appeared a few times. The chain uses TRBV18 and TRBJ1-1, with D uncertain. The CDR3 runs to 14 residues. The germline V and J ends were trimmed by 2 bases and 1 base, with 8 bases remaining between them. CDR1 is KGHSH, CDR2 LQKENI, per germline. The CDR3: CASSPGNPNTEAFF. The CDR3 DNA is TGTGCCAGCTCACCAGGCAACCCGAACACTGAAGCTTTCTTT.